This entry describes one TCR beta chain. This clone was seen a few times. Its cognate antigen has yet to be identified. Base quality data are lacking; no much larger clone is found one base away. This specimen belongs to a study of cytomegalovirus exposure and HLA in healthy donors (dated 2017 in TCRdb). In the study overall: In an earlier analysis of under 750 of the donors, 250 to 300 Gb of sequence data and approximately 100 million unique TCR beta sequences from about 179 million T cells were reported. Roughly 320 gigabases of sequencing data and around 85 million unique TCR sequences made up an early release that covered about 640 HLA-typed donors. Of the 300 to 450 genotyped donors, approximately 80% were placed in the genetic ancestry cluster associated with self-reported Caucasian donors. The study aimed to test whether cataloging public T cell receptors could reveal signatures of past pathogen exposure. The study profiled the T cell repertoires of under 700 subjects by immunosequencing and related them to cytomegalovirus serostatus. Along with the roughly 710-subject first cohort, a separate validation cohort of over a hundred different subjects was used. To predict cytomegalovirus infection status, the study brought together high-throughput TCR immunosequencing, statistical association of individual TCRs with disease status, and machine learning. A later analysis re-examined previously published TCR beta repertoires from 500 to 700 donors and added high-resolution HLA genotyping to investigate patterns of TCR occurrence. Rather than using new phenotypic data, the later analysis identified candidate immune exposures from TCR beta sequences and from how often those sequences occurred across donors. In an earlier analysis of over 550 of the donors, high-throughput TCR beta sequencing was used to judge whether each TCR beta V gene segment behaved as functional or pseudogenic. Donor age, sex, ethnicity and CMV serostatus were compiled together with the repertoire data. A later genetic analysis used genome-wide SNP genotypes for about 65% of the roughly 700 donors, treating that subset as a discovery cohort. All discovery cohort repertoires had been generated on a single sequencing platform. Both class I and class II loci were covered by HLA typing, at four-digit resolution. Typing coverage varied by locus: about 629-640 donors for A, B, C, DRB1 and DQB1; 500 to 550 for DQA1; more than 600 for DPA1; roughly 450 for DPB1. A handful of DR-DQ haplotypes were handled as single units for association and clustering because linkage in the cohort was strong. Across some 400 genotyped donors of the cohort, an average of approximately 200,000 unique TCR beta nucleotide sequences per donor were sequenced, and around 19% of those sequences were non-productive. Here is what the overall study found, with its caveats: In a later analysis, about 16,000 TCR beta sequences were associated with specific HLA alleles at a false discovery rate of 0.05. A group of highly shared sequence variants was considered likely to be a technical artifact of the sequencing pipeline. A further reported finding was that TCR beta sequences accurately predicted the HLA-A and HLA-B alleles for most subjects in the first cohort. Most CMV-associated TCR beta chains appeared to be HLA-restricted in a later analysis, and the HLA associations seemed to be driven largely by CMV exposure. In vitro tests confirmed that a few of the cytomegalovirus-associated TCR beta chains recognize cytomegalovirus antigens. Assigning TCR associations to individual alleles was difficult when HLA alleles, especially DR and DQ, strongly co-occurred. Roughly uniform sequencing depth across donors was assumed in presence/absence analyses, although this assumption may not hold. In a later genetic analysis, a missense DCLRE1C variant was associated with V-gene and J-gene trimming of TCR beta chains, and the association was replicated in an independent cohort. A later analysis reported that several top co-occurrence clusters appeared linked to parvovirus B19, influenza, CMV and Epstein-Barr virus. Because HLA typing was unavailable for some donors at each locus, only the typed subset was used in association tests. An earlier analysis of roughly 570 of the donors showed that most TCR beta V segments appeared in productive rearrangements either about 90% or about 30% of the time, which broadly matched IMGT annotations. A later analysis found that HLA-associated TCR beta chains were more clonally expanded and had lower generation probabilities than equally common non-associated chains. In the study, some 180 TCR beta chains were listed as associated with cytomegalovirus. The cohort was sequenced for TCR beta chains only, and without alpha or paired-chain data the features that could be detected were limited. Across donors, most TCR sequences were observed very rarely, whereas some public TCRs were present in many individuals. The earlier analysis of 587 of the donors excluded approximately 15 rarely observed V segments, including chromosome 9 orphons, because counts were too low. The classifier was reported to diagnose cytomegalovirus status with high specificity and sensitivity in both the original and validation cohorts. It was suggested by the authors that the approach could potentially be generalized to other disease states and immunological phenotypes. For the cohort, immune exposure information was limited to CMV serostatus. In a later genetic analysis, fewer N-insertions in productive TCRs were reported among donors in an Asian-associated ancestry cluster than the roughly 700-donor mean. Correlated functional status among segregating V segments might be attributable to linkage disequilibrium, but an unknown experimental factor could not be ruled out. In a later analysis, TCR association rates were found to vary across HLA loci, with the most associated TCRs seen for DRB1 alleles and the fewest for HLA-C alleles.

Receptor amplification or capture employed the immunoSEQ multiplex PCR assay. The multiplex PCR relied on a mix of 60 forward primers for TCR Vbeta segments and 13 reverse primers for TCR Jbeta segments. The CDR3 region of rearranged TCR beta genes was amplified from genomic DNA by a multiplex PCR assay. Amplified TCR beta libraries were sequenced as 87-base-pair reads on the Illumina HiSeq System. Per the original workflow: In a later analysis, tens of millions of unique TCR beta chains were counted across the 500 to 700 repertoires, and roughly 11 million of these chains were shared by at least two donors. Raw reads were error-corrected and collapsed into unique sequences by a nearest-neighbor algorithm in which closely related sequences were merged to remove PCR and sequencing errors. V, D and J gene segments were assigned by aligning CDR3 sequences to IMGT reference sequences. For a sequence to be retained, at least a six-nucleotide match to both a V gene segment and a J gene segment was required. A rearrangement counted as productive if the CDR3 had no stop codons and remained in frame with V and J, and every other rearrangement counted as non-productive. CDR3 was defined according to IMGT convention as the region running from the second conserved V-encoded cysteine to the conserved J-encoded phenylalanine. Sequences without an unambiguous match to a single V gene segment were excluded from the earlier analysis of 587 of the donors. In an earlier analysis of some 590 of the donors, a V segment was called functional when productive rearrangements were above 56.7%, and segregating when the standard deviation between donors exceeded 5%. A statistical classification framework was built for diagnosing cytomegalovirus status from the catalog of TCR beta chain sequences. A later analysis assigned V and J genes by comparing TCR nucleotide sequences with IMGT/GENE-DB human TR gene sequences. Using the TCRdist pipeline, a later analysis assigned CDR3 sequences along with most-parsimonious VDJ recombination scenarios. In a later analysis, each TCR beta chain was defined by its CDR3 amino acid sequence together with its V-gene family, and reads lacking a unique V-gene family were excluded. As a way to deal with suspected cross-contamination and a sequencing artifact, a later analysis dropped hundreds of nucleotide sequences that were highly shared and had low generation probability. A later analysis calculated a clonal expansion index for each public chain from normalized within-repertoire ranks of inferred template counts. Generation probabilities in a later analysis came from a VDJ recombination model fitted to out-of-frame rearrangements, and those results were checked against IGoR. Hypergeometric tests were used in a later analysis to score TCR-TCR, TCR-HLA and TCR-CMV co-occurrence, with a repertoire-size bias correction applied to the TCR pairs. False discovery rates were estimated in a later analysis by permuting HLA or CMV assignments 20 times. In a later analysis, co-occurring TCRs were grouped with DBSCAN, and TCRdist sequence similarity was added when clustering was performed within HLA-allele-positive subsets. Co-occurrence clustering excluded repertoires with fewer than 30,000 or more than 120,000 public chains, plus five with anomalous nucleotide sharing. The clones in this table, taken by TCRdb from immuneACCESS, are in-frame only. Not every clone is retained; where verified, under half of the shortfall comes from an unresolved V gene, and the cause of the rest is unknown. V and J calls and clone size follow that table, whereas D and trimming were derived from the DNA. The sample records 140,000 or so clones, around 80% of which are singletons. The top ten constitute 1.2% of the sample.

In total, more than 500 healthy bone marrow donors made up the cohort. At the time of sampling, every cohort member was nominally healthy, though immune exposures that went unrecorded were likely present. The donor was CMV seronegative and was included in the group of several hundred seronegative cohort members. A peripheral blood sample was collected from each donor, and TCR beta sequencing was performed on peripheral blood mononuclear cells. Genomic DNA extraction from the blood cell samples was performed with the Qiagen DNeasy Blood Extraction Kit. Source material: PBMCs. The TCR sequence derives from a female donor in good health and CMV-seronegative.

The nucleotides read TGCGCCAGCAGCCCCGCCGGCGGGGTCCAGCTACTCACAGATACGCAGTATTTT. It specifies CASSPAGGVQLLTDTQYF. The chain is assembled from TRBV10-2 and TRBJ2-3, with TRBD2 tentatively as D gene (6 bases match). From the cysteine up to the phenylalanine, the CDR3 has a length of 18 residues. Here the CDR3 DNA is all that survives: 54 bases in frame from base 1. V loses 6 bases of germline sequence and J loses 2 bases, and the interval between the two ends is 24 bases. The germline V gene specifies WSHSY as CDR1 and SAAADI as CDR2.